This T cell receptor (beta chain) was sequenced in a study of control samples from healthy donors and cancer patients (TCRdb year 2020). Turning to this clone: Its antigen specificity is not known. Per-base qualities were not stored, and no clone one base away is much larger.

The protocol used for the library was the immunoSEQ multiplex PCR assay. TCRdb limited this immuneACCESS table to in-frame rearrangements with V and J called. A share of clones is missing; checked studies link under half to unresolved V genes, and the rest is unexplained. The sample table shows 170,000 or so clones, and 85% to 95% are seen once. The ten top clones hold almost 1.5% of the sample. The germline V gene (reference sequence) sets CDR1 to LGHDT and CDR2 to YNNKEL. The V end gives up 6 bases and the J end 6 bases, leaving 9 bases in the junction not matched to a gene. The CDR3 runs 14 amino acids, cysteine and phenylalanine included. Just the 42-base CDR3 DNA is kept, in frame starting at base 1.

The sequence joins TRBV3-1 (or the pseudogene TRBV3-2) to TRBJ1-2; 8 of the junction bases match TRBD1. This receptor was taken from a man aged 18 to 35 in good health. The sequencing input was blood. The DNA reads TGTGCCAGCAGTCGTGTAGTGACAGGGGATGGCTACACCTTC. The resulting protein is CASSRVVTGDGYTF.